This record concerns one TCR beta chain sequence. The sample comes from a study of tumor-infiltrating lymphocytes in oesophageal squamous cell carcinoma. CDR3 length equals 12 residues. Germline assignment: CDR1 MNHEY and CDR2 SVGEGT. TCRdb itself ran the PCR reads through MiXCR, one entry per CDR3 protein. The sample carries approximately 13,000 distinct CDR3 sequences, 45% to 50% recorded once. V is TRBV6-2 or TRBV6-3 and J is TRBJ2-5; D gene unclear. The J call may be faulty, since TRBJ2-7 better matches the DNA end. The TCR sequence derives from a male donor with esophageal squamous cell carcinoma. Sequencing was done on a sample of blood. As DNA, the CDR3 is TGTGCCAGCAGTGAAGGGTACTACGAGCAGTACTTC. Amino acid sequence: CASSEGYYEQYF.